The next 20 T cell receptor beta chains were all read from a single sample in a study of blood T cells in healthy people across ages. Sample-barcoded 5' priming and a J-beta primer mix drove a second PCR of roughly 6 to 12 cycles. TCRdb analysed the 5' RACE reads with MiXCR anew, one entry per CDR3 protein. Here the sample spans fewer than 650,000 distinct CDR3 sequences, over 25% being singletons. These data were likewise used in another study, on T cells of mothers and their children.

Sequenced sample: blood. These receptors were collected from a boy between 2 and 10 years old in good health.

The chain joins TRBV12-3 or TRBV12-4 to TRBJ1-2, with a possible D match to TRBD1 (6 bases). This CDR3 spans 17 amino acids. The ends were cut back, 3 bases at V and 12 bases at J, with 29 bases in the middle. The CDR3 DNA reads TGTGCCAGCAGTTTGGGGGGTCTAGGGACACGTGGACGGGGCCACACCTTC. Translated: CASSLGGLGTRGRGHTF.

This sequence joins TRBV12-3 or TRBV12-4 and TRBJ2-7, with D possibly matching TRBD1 (5 bases). With 6 bases removed from V and 3 bases from J, the gap between germline ends came to 21 bases. This CDR3 has 16 amino acids. As DNA, the CDR3 is TGTGCCAGCAGCCGGGCAGGGTTTGCGCTGGTCTACGAGCAGTACTTC. Amino acids: CASSRAGFALVYEQYF.

The chain is built from TRBV12-3 or TRBV12-4 and TRBJ2-4; unclear D gene. V lost 2 bases and J lost 6, with 14 bases in between. The CDR3 has 15 amino acids. CDR3: CASSLYGEMRNIQYF. The CDR3 DNA reads as TGTGCCAGCAGTTTATATGGGGAAATGAGAAACATTCAGTACTTC.

The chain joins TRBV20-1 to TRBJ1-1; TRBD1 might be the D (6 bases). The CDR3 has 13 residues. The germline CDR1 and CDR2 sequences are DFQATT and SNEGSKA (reference sequence). V was clipped by 1 base and J by 3 bases, with 9 bases between them. The CDR3 bases are TGCAGTGCTAGAGGAACAGGGCACACTGAAGCTTTCTTT. Protein: CSARGTGHTEAFF.

This clonotype has just a few counts. The gene calls are TRBV10-3 and TRBJ1-2; 7 nucleotides match TRBD1. The CDR3 covers 16 residues. In germline, CDR1 is ENHRY, CDR2 SYGVKD. Trimming at V came to 2 bases and at J to 0 bases, leaving 6 bases not matched to a gene. As DNA, the CDR3 is TGTGCCATCAGTGAGGAGGGGGCAAAGACTAACTATGGCTACACCTTC. This sequence encodes CAISEEGAKTNYGYTF.

The gene calls are TRBV10-3 and TRBJ2-1, with TRBD2 matching 10 bases. The CDR3 extends over 17 amino acids. The germline CDR1 and CDR2 sequences are ENHRY and SYGVKD. The junction had 7 bases not matched to a gene; V was cut back by 5 bases and J by 0 bases. CDR3 nucleotide sequence: TGTGCCATCAGTAGGGGACTAGCGTCCAACTCCTACAATGAGCAGTTCTTC. It yields the protein CAISRGLASNSYNEQFF.

This clonotype was counted between two and nine times. The CDR3 region is CASSLRGAPLIQYF. In DNA, the CDR3 is TGTGCCAGCAGTCTGCGGGGGGCCCCGCTCATTCAGTACTTC. The chain carries TRBV12-3 or TRBV12-4 and TRBJ2-4, with TRBD2 matching 8 bases. The CDR3 length is 14 residues. After removal of 5 bases from V and 9 bases from J, the junction contained 9 bases not matched to a gene.

CDR3 sequence reads: CASSDLYRGAYNEQFF. CDR3 in DNA: TGCGCCAGCAGCGACCTATACAGGGGTGCCTACAATGAGCAGTTCTTC. This sequence joins TRBV5-1 and TRBJ2-1; TRBD1 matches at 7 bases. V was pared by 4 bases and J by 2 bases, with 9 bases of the junction left unmatched. The CDR3 is made up of 16 amino acids. The germline CDR1 and CDR2 sequences are SGHRS and YFSETQ.

The genes are TRBV6-1 and TRBJ1-4; D might be TRBD1 (6 bases). The CDR3 spans 18 residues. Looked up from germline, CDR1 is MNHNS and CDR2 is SASEGT. The ends were cut back, 6 bases at V and 7 bases at J, with 27 bases in the middle. The CDR3 here is CASSRAKDRNGVGEKLFF. For the CDR3, the DNA is TGTGCCAGCAGCCGCGCCAAAGACAGGAATGGCGTGGGTGAAAAACTGTTTTTT.

The rearrangement links TRBV3-1 to TRBJ2-5; 12 bases agree with TRBD2. Judging by the DNA end, TRBJ2-1 fits better; the J call may be wrong. Germline V gene data show CDR1 as LGHDT and CDR2 as YNNKEL (reference sequence). The CDR3 totals 19 residues. CDR3 bases: TGTGCCAGCAGCCAAGATCTTACTAGCGGGGGGCCCGCCTACAATGAGCAGTTCTTC. Its protein product is CASSQDLTSGGPAYNEQFF.

J is TRBJ2-1 and V is TRBV28; a possible D gene is TRBD2 (5 bases). Germline CDR1 MDHEN, CDR2 SYDVKM. This CDR3 spans 15 amino acids. Deletions cut 5 bases from V and 6 bases from J, with 17 bases between. The CDR3 coding sequence is TGTGCCAGCAGTCAGCCCACGCCGGGAAGCAATGAGCAGTTCTTC. This sequence encodes CASSQPTPGSNEQFF.

This clonotype was detected a few times. The germline gene is not matched at one end of the junction; a read error may be the cause. This chain connects TRBV7-9 to TRBJ1-4, with D hard to call. The CDR3 length is 12 residues. Per the germline V gene, CDR1 is SEHNR and CDR2 is FQNEAQ (reference sequence). The CDR3 region is CASSLVGEKLLF. CDR3 DNA: TGTGCCAGCAGCTTAGTAGGTGAAAAACTGCTTTTT.

This clonotype was detected only a few times. The chain is built from TRBV6-5 and TRBJ2-5; D gene ambiguous. The CDR3 sequence is 13 residues long. V was trimmed by 1 base and J by 3 bases, leaving 6 bases between them. The germline CDR1 and CDR2 sequences are MNHEY and SVGAGI. DNA of the CDR3: TGTGCCAGCAGTTACTACCAGAAAGAGACCCAGTACTTC. The encoded protein is CASSYYQKETQYF.

A note on this clonotype: The junction does not match germline at one end; this may be a read error. The chain is built from TRBV6-6 and TRBJ2-6, with D possibly matching TRBD1 (8 bases). This CDR3 is built from 16 residues. Germline CDR1 MNHNY, CDR2 SVGAGI (reference sequence). CDR3 residues: CASGYRGGSGANVLTF. CDR3 nucleotide sequence: TGTGCCAGCGGTTACAGGGGGGGCTCTGGGGCCAACGTCCTGACTTTC.

The V call is TRBV28, the J call TRBJ2-7; no reliable D call. Trimming shortened V by 7 bases and J by 3 bases, and 16 bases separated the two germline ends. Germline CDR1 is MDHEN and CDR2 is SYDVKM. This CDR3 has 14 amino acids. The CDR3 protein is CASNSLGYYYEQYF. CDR3 nucleotide sequence: TGTGCCAGCAATTCTCTAGGGTACTACTACGAGCAGTACTTC.

This clonotype has just a few counts. This rearrangement joins TRBV28 to TRBJ2-2; 7 bases are a match to TRBD1. There are 16 residues in the CDR3. Per the germline V gene, CDR1 is MDHEN and CDR2 is SYDVKM. After removal of 4 bases from V and 4 bases from J, the junction contained 9 bases not matched to a gene. The CDR3, as DNA: TGTGCCAGCAGTTCCCACCACCCAGGGGGCACCGGGGAGCTGTTTTTT. This translates into CASSSHHPGGTGELFF.

In DNA, the CDR3 is TGTGCCTGGAGTGTAATGCCAGCCTCTAACACTGAAGCTTTCTTT. Amino acids: CAWSVMPASNTEAFF. The chain carries TRBV30 and TRBJ1-1; D is unclear. Trimming removed 0 bases from V and 2 bases from J, with 13 bases in between. The germline V gene encodes CDR1 GTSNPN and CDR2 SVGIG (reference sequence). There are 15 residues in the CDR3.

This chain joins TRBV3-1 and TRBJ2-3; either TRBD1 or TRBD2 may fit D (6 bases each). The CDR3 spans 13 residues. Germline CDR1 and CDR2: LGHDT and YNNKEL (reference sequence). V lost 7 bases to trimming and J lost 3 bases, with 11 bases between them. Here the CDR3 reads CASKRGVTDTQYF. The DNA for the CDR3 is TGTGCCAGCAAGAGGGGGGTAACAGATACGCAGTATTTT.

The rearrangement joins TRBV27 to TRBJ2-7; TRBD1 matches at 9 bases. V dropped 5 bases and J dropped 0; count of bases not matched to a gene: 5. The CDR3 length is 15 residues. Germline lookup yields CDR1 MNHEY and CDR2 SMNVEV (reference sequence). CDR3 nucleotides: TGTGCCAGCAGTATACAGGGGGCTGGCTCCTACGAGCAGTACTTC. This encodes CASSIQGAGSYEQYF.

There are a few counts of this clonotype. This chain uses TRBV19 with TRBJ1-5; no reliable D call. This CDR3 has 13 amino acids. Germline CDR1 LNHDA, CDR2 SQIVND (reference sequence). The V and J ends lost 5 bases and 7 bases respectively, with 12 bases between them. DNA for the CDR3: TGTGCCAGTAGTGTCACACAGCGGCAGCCCCAGCATTTT. Its translation is CASSVTQRQPQHF. Looking up the rest from reference TRBV19 and TRBJ1-5 gives the full variable domain: DGGITQSPKYLFRKEGQNVTLSCEQNLNHDAMYWYRQDPGQGLRLIYYSQIVNDFQKGDIAEGYSVSREKKESFPLTVTSAQKNPTAFYLCASSVTQRQPQHFGDGTRLSIL.